The next 26 T cell receptor beta chains were all read from a single sample in a study of blood T cells in healthy people across ages. Using a J-beta primer mix together with a sample-barcoded 5' primer, a second PCR was run for roughly 7 to 12 cycles. One entry per CDR3 protein results from TCRdb running MiXCR on the 5' RACE reads. The top ten hold around 2.1% of the sample, which has 1.5 million to 2 million distinct CDR3 sequences, around half seen once. Sequencing used blood. Receptors originate from a middle-aged woman in good health.

This chain connects TRBV12-3 or TRBV12-4 to TRBJ2-1, with D perhaps matching TRBD1 or TRBD2 (5 bases each). The CDR3 is 15 residues long. Trimming removed 8 bases at V and 8 bases at J, with 22 bases between. CDR3 region: CASARPGTTGDEQFF. CDR3 nucleotide sequence: TGTGCCAGCGCCCGGCCGGGGACCACTGGTGATGAGCAGTTCTTC.

This chain links TRBV6-6 with TRBJ2-1; 7 nucleotides align to TRBD2. Germline CDR1 reads MNHNY; CDR2 reads SVGAGI (reference sequence). V dropped 2 bases and J dropped 10; count of bases not matched to a gene: 11. The CDR3 is 15 residues long. The CDR3 is CASSYGRGQGSEQFF. DNA for the CDR3: TGTGCCAGCAGTTACGGGAGGGGCCAGGGCAGCGAGCAGTTCTTC.

The V gene is TRBV7-2, the J gene TRBJ2-1; 9 nucleotides line up with TRBD1. Unmatched junction bases numbered 9, after V lost 5 bases and J lost 4 bases. From germline, CDR1 is SGHTA and CDR2 FQGNSA. The CDR3 is 16 residues long. The CDR3 region has the DNA TGTGCCAGCAGCCACATGGACAGGGGTGGGTACAATGAGCAGTTCTTC. Translation gives CASSHMDRGGYNEQFF.

The V and J genes are TRBV7-9 and TRBJ2-1, with unresolved D. Trimming left V 5 bases short and J 5 bases short, with 10 bases between. Germline CDR1 SEHNR, CDR2 FQNEAQ (reference sequence). CDR3 length equals 13 residues. The CDR3 DNA reads TGTGCCAGCAGCCGAGATATCAACAATGAGCAGTTCTTC. Translation: CASSRDINNEQFF.

The chain combines TRBV27 with TRBJ2-5; D possibly matches TRBD1 or TRBD2 (6 bases each). Trimming shortened V by 6 bases and J by 2 bases, and 16 bases separated the two germline ends. This CDR3 is 15 amino acids long. Germline CDR1 and CDR2: MNHEY and SMNVEV (reference sequence). The DNA of the CDR3 is TGTGCCAGCAGCCTCGGGGGCAGGAAGCAAGAGACCCAGTACTTC. Translation gives CASSLGGRKQETQYF.

This chain uses TRBV5-6 with TRBJ2-6, with D perhaps given as TRBD1 or TRBD2 (5 bases each). Trimming cost V 3 bases and J 0 bases, with 7 bases left between them. Germline V CDR1 and CDR2: SGHDT, YYEEEE. The CDR3 extends over 15 amino acids. CDR3 in DNA: TGTGCCAGCAGCTCAGGGACCTCTGGGGCCAACGTCCTGACTTTC. Translated, it gives CASSSGTSGANVLTF.

The chain joins TRBV4-2 to TRBJ1-5; tentative D call: TRBD1 (5 bases). CDR3 length: 15 amino acids. Germline loops: CDR1 LGHNA, CDR2 YNFKEQ. With 4 bases removed from V and 4 bases from J, the gap between germline ends came to 14 bases. The CDR3 bases are TGTGCCAGCAGCCTCCAACCCCGGGGGAATCAGCCCCAGCATTTT. Translated: CASSLQPRGNQPQHF.

The CDR3 reads CASSQGAYTIDEQYF. As DNA, the CDR3 is TGTGCCAGCAGTCAAGGGGCTTATACCATCGATGAGCAGTACTTC. The chain couples TRBV6-5 to TRBJ2-7; TRBD1 might be the D (5 bases). Deletions cut 5 bases from V and 7 bases from J, with 21 bases between. The germline V gene has CDR1 MNHEY and CDR2 SVGAGI. This CDR3 region has 15 residues.

This clonotype came up a few times. The V gene is TRBV6-2 or TRBV6-3, the J gene TRBJ2-1; D may be TRBD1 or TRBD2 (6 bases each). Trimming took off 7 bases at V and 3 bases at J, with 16 bases between the two ends. This CDR3 has 15 amino acids. Germline values: CDR1 MNHEY, CDR2 SVGEGT. CDR3 sequence: CASTEGGPLYNEQFF. The CDR3 nucleotides are TGTGCCAGCACCGAAGGGGGGCCCCTCTACAATGAGCAGTTCTTC.

This chain links TRBV6-2 or TRBV6-3 with TRBJ2-7; 9 nucleotides agree with TRBD1. The CDR3 loop spans 13 amino acids. The J segment lost 4 bases and the V segment lost 10 bases, leaving 8 bases of the junction unmatched. Looked up from germline, CDR1 is MNHEY and CDR2 is SVGEGT. Here the CDR3 DNA reads TGTGCCACGACGGGGACAGGGTGGTACGAGCAGTACTTC. Translation: CATTGTGWYEQYF.

This clonotype was counted a few times. The J gene is TRBJ2-5, the V gene TRBV12-3 or TRBV12-4, with TRBD2 as a possible D gene (5 bases). CDR3 length: 14 amino acids. Trimming pared 2 bases from V and 5 bases from J, leaving 12 bases between. CDR3 region: CASSLSSGMETQYF. The CDR3 DNA sequence: TGTGCCAGCAGTTTAAGTTCGGGGATGGAGACCCAGTACTTC.

The rearrangement links TRBV5-5 to TRBJ2-5; the match to TRBD1 covers 9 bases. The CDR3 contains 14 residues. V was pared by 5 bases and J by 1 base, with 3 bases of the junction left unmatched. Looked up from germline, CDR1 is SGHKS and CDR2 is YYEKEE (reference sequence). This CDR3 is CASRWTGAQETQYF. The DNA for the CDR3 is TGTGCCAGCAGATGGACAGGGGCCCAAGAGACCCAGTACTTC.

The chain carries TRBV28 and TRBJ1-2; D perhaps matches TRBD1 (6 bases). CDR3 length equals 15 residues. Germline-derived CDR1 and CDR2 are MDHEN and SYDVKM. Trimming left V 8 bases short and J 3 bases short, with 19 bases between. The CDR3 spells CASVTQGLKDYGYTF. CDR3 DNA: TGTGCCAGCGTAACACAGGGACTCAAGGACTATGGCTACACCTTC.

The chain is built from TRBV6-6 and TRBJ2-1; 9 nucleotides match TRBD2. The CDR3 spans 15 residues. With 4 bases clipped from V and 6 bases from J, the junction kept 7 bases outside the gene matches. Germline V lookup: CDR1 MNHNY, CDR2 SVGAGI (reference sequence). The CDR3 loop reads CASSSPFSGGNEQFF. The DNA of the CDR3 is TGTGCCAGCAGTTCCCCCTTTAGCGGGGGCAATGAGCAGTTCTTC.

The chain has TRBV20-1 and TRBJ2-3; 8 bases agree with TRBD2. This CDR3 is built from 13 residues. Germline-derived CDR1 and CDR2 are DFQATT and SNEGSKA (reference sequence). The V segment lost 5 bases and the J segment 4 bases; nucleotides outside the gene matches: 5. CDR3 sequence reads: CSAHGGASDTQYF. The CDR3 DNA follows: TGCAGTGCTCACGGGGGGGCTTCAGATACGCAGTATTTT.

The sample holds a few counts of this clonotype. The rearrangement uses TRBV25-1 and TRBJ2-3; no firm D call. There are 13 residues in the CDR3. Trimming shortened V by 4 bases and J by 0 bases, and 5 bases separated the two germline ends. Looked up from germline, CDR1 is MGHDK and CDR2 is SYGVNS. CDR3 sequence reads: CASSGHSTDTQYF. CDR3 DNA: TGTGCCAGCAGTGGACATAGCACAGATACGCAGTATTTT.

V is TRBV7-2 and J is TRBJ2-4; the D gene is possibly TRBD2 (6 bases). Matching the DNA end better, TRBJ2-7 makes the J call doubtful. CDR1 is SGHTA, CDR2 FQGNSA, per germline. This CDR3 is 14 amino acids long. The CDR3 region is CASSVISGTPEQYF. CDR3 DNA sequence: TGTGCCAGCAGCGTGATATCAGGGACTCCCGAGCAGTACTTC.

The V call is TRBV4-1, the J call TRBJ1-2; 8 nucleotides agree with TRBD1. V lost 2 bases and J lost 4; bases outside the gene matches: 6. The germline CDR1 and CDR2 sequences are MGHRA and YSYEKL. This CDR3 has 15 amino acids. The CDR3 DNA reads as TGCGCCAGCAGCCAAAATGACAGGGGCCCCTATGGCTACACCTTC. It specifies CASSQNDRGPYGYTF.

The chain has TRBV24-1 and TRBJ2-5; 9 bases align to TRBD1. The J segment lost 2 bases and the V segment lost 7 bases, leaving 10 bases of the junction unmatched. Germline V gives CDR1 KGHDR, CDR2 SFDVKD. This CDR3 region has 16 residues. The CDR3 region is CATRDLGDREQETQYF. The CDR3 DNA reads as TGTGCCACCAGGGATCTGGGGGACAGGGAGCAAGAGACCCAGTACTTC.

CDR3 loop: CSVLSPSGGLYEQYF. For the CDR3, the DNA is TGCAGCGTTTTATCGCCCAGCGGGGGCCTCTACGAGCAGTACTTC. The chain has TRBV29-1 and TRBJ2-7; 8 nucleotides line up with TRBD2. The germline gives CDR1 SQVTM, CDR2 ANQGSEA. The J segment lost 3 bases and the V segment lost 5 bases, leaving 12 bases of the junction unmatched. The CDR3 consists of 15 residues.

V usage is TRBV6-5 and J usage is TRBJ2-7; 12 bases align to TRBD1. The J call may be in error: the DNA end matches TRBJ2-5 better. This CDR3 has 16 residues. Germline values: CDR1 MNHEY, CDR2 SVGAGI. CDR3 DNA: TGTGCCAGCAGTTACATGGGACAGGGGGCGAGTGAGACCCAGTACTTC. Its protein is CASSYMGQGASETQYF.

The rearrangement uses TRBV7-9 and TRBJ2-7; 9 nucleotides line up with TRBD1. The CDR3 sequence is 13 residues long. The ends lost 10 bases at V and 6 bases at J; junction bases unmatched: 10. Germline CDR1 SEHNR, CDR2 FQNEAQ (reference sequence). CDR3 loop: CANSRDRASEQYF. Written as DNA, the CDR3 is TGTGCCAACTCCCGGGACAGGGCTTCCGAGCAGTACTTC.

This CDR3 reads CASSTRDRGSGELFF. The DNA of the CDR3 is TGTGCCAGCAGTACCCGGGACAGGGGATCCGGGGAGCTGTTTTTT. The V gene is TRBV28, the J gene TRBJ2-2; 10 nucleotides line up with TRBD1. The CDR3 runs 15 residues. Looked up from germline, CDR1 is MDHEN and CDR2 is SYDVKM. V was clipped by 5 bases and J by 6 bases; unmatched bases: 6.

This clonotype was counted only a few times. The V and J genes are TRBV21-1 and TRBJ2-3; TRBD1, as called in the table, went unchecked against the DNA. TRBV21-1 is termed a pseudogene. This CDR3 comprises 14 residues. The CDR3 coding sequence is TGTGCCAGCAGCGGGGGGCAACGCACAGATACGCAGTATTTT. This translates into CASSGGQRTDTQYF.

This clonotype was seen more than once but under ten times. This rearrangement joins TRBV6-2 or TRBV6-3 to TRBJ2-3, with no clear D. CDR1 and CDR2 (germline): MNHEY, SVGEGT. This CDR3 has 11 residues. Trimming removed 6 bases from V and 6 bases from J, with 7 bases in between. The CDR3 DNA reads as TGTGCCAGCAGGATTCTTGATACGCAGTATTTT. Its protein product is CASRILDTQYF.

The chain joins TRBV7-3 to TRBJ1-6; a possible D gene is TRBD1 (5 bases). This CDR3 has 15 amino acids. The germline gives CDR1 SGHTA, CDR2 FQGTGA. V shed 4 bases and J shed 10 bases, with 17 bases lying between them. CDR3 in amino acids: CASSSGGTVGSPLHF. The CDR3 nucleotides read TGTGCCAGCAGCTCCGGCGGGACCGTCGGGTCACCCCTCCACTTT.